This T cell receptor beta chain was retrieved from a study of blood T cells in healthy people across ages. On the study more broadly: Per every two T cells, about one barcoded beta molecule was captured by template switching.

A J-beta primer mix and a sample-barcoded 5' primer were used in a second PCR of about 7 to 12 cycles. MiXCR, applied by TCRdb to the 5' RACE reads, yields one record per CDR3 protein. The table has about 1.4 million distinct CDR3 sequences, roughly 60% seen once. Trimming stripped 0 bases from V and 2 bases from J, with 14 bases between. Germline values: CDR1 DFQATT, CDR2 SNEGSKA (reference sequence). The CDR3 is made up of 16 amino acids. The rearrangement joins TRBV20-1 to TRBJ1-5, with a weak D call TRBD1 (6 bases). What was sequenced was blood. The source is a man in his late teens or twenties in good health. The CDR3 DNA follows: TGCAGTGCTAGAGATCTCACAGGGAGTGGCAATCAGCCCCAGCATTTT. Its protein product is CSARDLTGSGNQPQHF.